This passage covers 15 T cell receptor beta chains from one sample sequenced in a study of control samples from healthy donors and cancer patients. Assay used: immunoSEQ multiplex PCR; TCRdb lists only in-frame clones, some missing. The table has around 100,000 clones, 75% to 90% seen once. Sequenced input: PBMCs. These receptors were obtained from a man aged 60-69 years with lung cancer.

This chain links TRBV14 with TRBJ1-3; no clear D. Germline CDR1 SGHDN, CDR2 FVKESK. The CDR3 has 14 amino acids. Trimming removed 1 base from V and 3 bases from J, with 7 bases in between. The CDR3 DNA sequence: TGTGCCAGCAGCCAAGGGATGGTTGGAAACACCATATATTTT. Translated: CASSQGMVGNTIYF.

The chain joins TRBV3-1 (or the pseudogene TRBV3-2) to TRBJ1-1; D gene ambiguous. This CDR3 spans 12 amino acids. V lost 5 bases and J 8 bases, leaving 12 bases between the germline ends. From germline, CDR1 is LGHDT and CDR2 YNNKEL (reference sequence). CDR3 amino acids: CASSEDTREAFF. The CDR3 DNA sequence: TGTGCCAGCAGCGAGGATACTAGGGAAGCTTTCTTT.

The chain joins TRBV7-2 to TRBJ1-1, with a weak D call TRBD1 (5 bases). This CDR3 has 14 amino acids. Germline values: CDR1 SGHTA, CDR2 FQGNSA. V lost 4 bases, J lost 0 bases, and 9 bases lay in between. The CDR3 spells CASSSPTVNTEAFF. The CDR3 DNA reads TGTGCCAGCAGCTCGCCGACAGTGAACACTGAAGCTTTCTTT.

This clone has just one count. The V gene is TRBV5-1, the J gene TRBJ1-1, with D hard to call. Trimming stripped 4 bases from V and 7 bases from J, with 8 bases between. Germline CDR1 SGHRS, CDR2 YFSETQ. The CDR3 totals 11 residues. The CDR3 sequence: CASSLANEAFF. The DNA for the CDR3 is TGCGCCAGCAGCCTTGCTAATGAAGCTTTCTTT.

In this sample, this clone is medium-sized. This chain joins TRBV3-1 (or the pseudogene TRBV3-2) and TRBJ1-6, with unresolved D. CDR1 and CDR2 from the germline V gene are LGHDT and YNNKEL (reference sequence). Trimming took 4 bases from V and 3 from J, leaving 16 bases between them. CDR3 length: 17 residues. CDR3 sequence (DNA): TGTGCCAGCAGCCCCAGGATAGGCGGGGTCTATAATTCACCCCTCCACTTT. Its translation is CASSPRIGGVYNSPLHF.

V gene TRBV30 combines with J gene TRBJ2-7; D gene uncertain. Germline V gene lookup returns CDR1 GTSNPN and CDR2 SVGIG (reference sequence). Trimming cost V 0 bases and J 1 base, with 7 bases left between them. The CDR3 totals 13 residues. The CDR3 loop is CAWSVSGSYEQYV. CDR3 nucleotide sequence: TGTGCCTGGAGTGTAAGTGGTTCCTACGAGCAGTACGTC.

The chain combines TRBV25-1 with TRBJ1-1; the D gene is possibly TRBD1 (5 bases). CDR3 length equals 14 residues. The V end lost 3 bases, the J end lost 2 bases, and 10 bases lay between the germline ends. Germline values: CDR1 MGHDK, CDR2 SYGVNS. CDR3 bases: TGTGCCAGCAGTGAGGGGGTTCTAAACACTGAAGCTTTCTTT. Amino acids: CASSEGVLNTEAFF.

The CDR3 DNA reads TGTGCCAGCAGCCTCCGGACATCTAGTGTAGCGGAGACCCAGTACTTC. It is translated as CASSLRTSSVAETQYF. The rearrangement uses TRBV7-8 and TRBJ2-5; D tentatively fits TRBD1 or TRBD2 (5 bases each). The CDR3 has 16 amino acids. V gave up 5 bases and J gave up 5 bases, with 21 bases separating them. Germline lookup yields CDR1 SGHVS and CDR2 FQNEAQ.

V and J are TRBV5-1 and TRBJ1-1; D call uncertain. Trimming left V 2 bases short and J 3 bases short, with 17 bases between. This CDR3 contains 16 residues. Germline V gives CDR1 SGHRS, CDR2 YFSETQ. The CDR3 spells CASSFDGMAFHTEAFF. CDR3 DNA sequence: TGCGCCAGCAGCTTCGACGGGATGGCATTTCACACTGAAGCTTTCTTT.

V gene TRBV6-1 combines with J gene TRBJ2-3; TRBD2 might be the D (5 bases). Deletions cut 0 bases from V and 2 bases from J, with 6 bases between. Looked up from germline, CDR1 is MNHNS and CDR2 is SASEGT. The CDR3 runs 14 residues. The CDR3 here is CASSEAGVTDTQYF. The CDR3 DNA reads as TGTGCCAGCAGTGAAGCGGGAGTCACAGATACGCAGTATTTT.

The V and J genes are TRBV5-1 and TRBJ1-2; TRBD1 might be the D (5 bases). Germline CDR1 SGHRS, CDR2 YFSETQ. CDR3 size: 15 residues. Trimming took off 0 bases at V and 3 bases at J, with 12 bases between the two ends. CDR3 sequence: CASSLVGAADYGYTF. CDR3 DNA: TGCGCCAGCAGCTTGGTAGGGGCGGCGGACTATGGCTACACCTTC.

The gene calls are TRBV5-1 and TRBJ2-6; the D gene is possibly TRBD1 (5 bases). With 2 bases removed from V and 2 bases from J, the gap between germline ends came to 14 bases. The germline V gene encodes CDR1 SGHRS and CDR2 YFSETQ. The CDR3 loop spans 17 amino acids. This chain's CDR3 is CASSFGQGATGANVLTF. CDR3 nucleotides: TGCGCCAGCAGCTTTGGGCAGGGCGCAACTGGGGCCAACGTCCTGACTTTC.

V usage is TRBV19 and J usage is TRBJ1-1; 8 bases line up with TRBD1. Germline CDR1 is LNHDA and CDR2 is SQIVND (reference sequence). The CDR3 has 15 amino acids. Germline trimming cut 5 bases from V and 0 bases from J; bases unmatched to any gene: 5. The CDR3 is CASSPRQGMNTEAFF. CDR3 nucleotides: TGTGCCAGTAGTCCCCGACAGGGGATGAACACTGAAGCTTTCTTT.

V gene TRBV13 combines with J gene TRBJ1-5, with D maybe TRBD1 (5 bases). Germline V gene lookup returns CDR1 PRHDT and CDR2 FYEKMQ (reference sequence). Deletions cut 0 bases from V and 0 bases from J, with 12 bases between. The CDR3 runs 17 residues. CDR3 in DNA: TGTGCCAGCAGCTTAGGAGGTGGGGACGATAGCAATCAGCCCCAGCATTTT. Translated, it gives CASSLGGGDDSNQPQHF.

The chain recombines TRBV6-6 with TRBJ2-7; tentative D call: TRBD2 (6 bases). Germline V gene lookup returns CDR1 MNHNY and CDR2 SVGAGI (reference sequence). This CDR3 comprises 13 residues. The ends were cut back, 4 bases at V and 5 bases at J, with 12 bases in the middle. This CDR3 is CASSSFGTDEQYV. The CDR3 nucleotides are TGTGCCAGCAGTTCGTTCGGGACTGACGAGCAGTACGTC.